Listed below are T cell receptor beta chains from one sample, sequenced in a study of T-cell memory formation after mild COVID-19. Each CDR3 protein is one row after TCRdb ran MiXCR on the 5' RACE reads. The sample includes more than 350,000 distinct CDR3 sequences, approximately 15% of them seen just once. Source material: PBMCs or a T cell subset sorted from them (not recorded which). The receptors were gathered from a man between 18 and 35 years old who had mild COVID-19 (a few samples of this study predate the infection). Cell type and time point are not known. CDR3s include the opening cysteine and the closing phenylalanine or tryptophan. A D gene is named only where the DNA matches it firmly. Not all rows give a size; the values are once, few, many and, for expanded clones, a class.

cdr3_nt: TGCGCCAGCAGACGTGAGGCAGGCATGTTTGCGGCTAATGAAAAACTGTTTTTT; cdr3_aa: CASRREAGMFAANEKLFF; d_call: -; clone_size: -; v_call: TRBV5-1; j_call: TRBJ1-4
cdr3_nt: TGTGCCAGCAGCCGGGACACACACTATGGCTACACCTTC; cdr3_aa: CASSRDTHYGYTF; d_call: -; clone_size: once; v_call: TRBV14; j_call: TRBJ1-2
cdr3_nt: TGTGCCAGCAGCCCCTCCCGCGGGGCGGGTGAGCAGTTCTTC; cdr3_aa: CASSPSRGAGEQFF; d_call: -; clone_size: -; v_call: TRBV7-2; j_call: TRBJ2-1
cdr3_nt: TGCAGCGTCGCCGGGACAGAAACTAATGAAAAACTGTTTTTT; cdr3_aa: CSVAGTETNEKLFF; d_call: TRBD1; clone_size: few; v_call: TRBV29-1; j_call: TRBJ1-4
cdr3_nt: TGTGCCAGCTCACCGGGAGGGTACTCCTACGAGCAGTACTTC; cdr3_aa: CASSPGGYSYEQYF; d_call: TRBD2; clone_size: -; v_call: TRBV18; j_call: TRBJ2-7
cdr3_nt: TGTGCCAGCAGATACGGGACTAGCGGGGGAGATACGCAGTATTTT; cdr3_aa: CASRYGTSGGDTQYF; d_call: TRBD2; clone_size: -; v_call: TRBV12-3/TRBV12-4; j_call: TRBJ2-3
cdr3_nt: TGTGCCAGCAGCTTAGGGTCTGGGTCGGGAGATACGCAGTATTTT; cdr3_aa: CASSLGSGSGDTQYF; d_call: -; clone_size: many; v_call: TRBV5-4; j_call: TRBJ2-3
cdr3_nt: TGCGCCAGCAAGGCGGCAGCTAGCACAGATACGCAGTATTTT; cdr3_aa: CASKAAASTDTQYF; d_call: -; clone_size: many; v_call: TRBV5-1; j_call: TRBJ2-3
cdr3_nt: TGTGCCAGCAGCTCAGGACAGATTAATTCACCCCTCCACTTT; cdr3_aa: CASSSGQINSPLHF; d_call: -; clone_size: -; v_call: TRBV7-3; j_call: TRBJ1-6
cdr3_nt: TGTGCCAGCAGCAAAGAGGCTCCTGCGGGTCGAAACATTCAGTACTTC; cdr3_aa: CASSKEAPAGRNIQYF; d_call: -; clone_size: -; v_call: TRBV21-1; j_call: TRBJ2-4
cdr3_nt: TGTGCCAGCAGCTTTATCACTCGGGAAAAACTGTTTTTT; cdr3_aa: CASSFITREKLFF; d_call: -; clone_size: -; v_call: TRBV7-2; j_call: TRBJ1-4
cdr3_nt: TGTGCCAGCGGAGCTAGCACAGATACGCAGTATTTT; cdr3_aa: CASGASTDTQYF; d_call: -; clone_size: few; v_call: TRBV7-9; j_call: TRBJ2-3
cdr3_nt: TGTGCCAGCAGCGGAACAGGGGGAGCAACGTCCTACAATGAGCAGTTCTTC; cdr3_aa: CASSGTGGATSYNEQFF; d_call: TRBD1; clone_size: few; v_call: TRBV9; j_call: TRBJ2-1
cdr3_nt: TGTGCCAGCAGCGCAGGGCCCGGCACAGATACGCAGTATTTT; cdr3_aa: CASSAGPGTDTQYF; d_call: -; clone_size: -; v_call: TRBV9; j_call: TRBJ2-3
cdr3_nt: TGCAGTGCTAGCCGACAGGTTAATCAGCCCCAGCATTTT; cdr3_aa: CSASRQVNQPQHF; d_call: -; clone_size: few; v_call: TRBV20-1; j_call: TRBJ1-5
cdr3_nt: TGCGCCAGCAGCCCCCCCGGGACAGGCAGATCCTATAATTCACCCCTCCACTTT; cdr3_aa: CASSPPGTGRSYNSPLHF; d_call: TRBD1; clone_size: -; v_call: TRBV4-1; j_call: TRBJ1-6
cdr3_nt: TGTGCCACCAGCGGGGGGCTAGATACGCAGTATTTT; cdr3_aa: CATSGGLDTQYF; d_call: -; clone_size: few; v_call: TRBV15; j_call: TRBJ2-3
cdr3_nt: TGTGCCAGCAGCCCTGGAGGATATCAACGTGGCAATCAGCCCCAGCATTTT; cdr3_aa: CASSPGGYQRGNQPQHF; d_call: -; clone_size: once; v_call: TRBV6-5; j_call: TRBJ1-5
cdr3_nt: TGTGCCAGCAGCCCGAGCCCCCAAAAGAGTAGGGAGACCCAGTACTTC; cdr3_aa: CASSPSPQKSRETQYF; d_call: -; clone_size: few; v_call: TRBV11-2; j_call: TRBJ2-5
cdr3_nt: TGTGCCAGCAGCTTAGAAGAGACAGGGGGCCCTTGGGTCGGACAGCCCCAGCATTTT; cdr3_aa: CASSLEETGGPWVGQPQHF; d_call: TRBD1; clone_size: few; v_call: TRBV7-8; j_call: TRBJ1-5
cdr3_nt: TGTGCCAGCAGCGTGGGACCCGCTCTCAACCGCTATGGCTACACCTTC; cdr3_aa: CASSVGPALNRYGYTF; d_call: -; clone_size: few; v_call: TRBV9; j_call: TRBJ1-2
cdr3_nt: TGTGCCACCAGTGATCAGCTCAGCACAGATACGCAGTATTTT; cdr3_aa: CATSDQLSTDTQYF; d_call: -; clone_size: -; v_call: TRBV24-1; j_call: TRBJ2-3
cdr3_nt: TGTGCCAGCAGCCGGCGAATACTAGCGGGCCCGGTGGAGACCCAGTACTTC; cdr3_aa: CASSRRILAGPVETQYF; d_call: TRBD2; clone_size: -; v_call: TRBV3-1; j_call: TRBJ2-5
cdr3_nt: TGTGCCAGCAGTTTCGGGACAGGGGATGGCTACACCTTC; cdr3_aa: CASSFGTGDGYTF; d_call: TRBD1; clone_size: few; v_call: TRBV27; j_call: TRBJ1-2
cdr3_nt: TGTGCCAGCAGTTCGGAGGGCGGTGGCTACACCTTC; cdr3_aa: CASSSEGGGYTF; d_call: -; clone_size: -; v_call: TRBV12-3/TRBV12-4; j_call: TRBJ1-2
cdr3_nt: TGTGCCAGCAGCCCCCAGGGCGGGCATGGCTACACCTTC; cdr3_aa: CASSPQGGHGYTF; d_call: -; clone_size: -; v_call: TRBV3-1; j_call: TRBJ1-2
cdr3_nt: TGCGCCAGCAGCCTGATGGGGGCCCTCTACGAGCAGTACTTC; cdr3_aa: CASSLMGALYEQYF; d_call: -; clone_size: few; v_call: TRBV5-1; j_call: TRBJ2-7
cdr3_nt: TGTGCCACCAGTGACGCAGGGGGCGCCGTGGAGACCCAGTACTTC; cdr3_aa: CATSDAGGAVETQYF; d_call: TRBD1; clone_size: -; v_call: TRBV24-1; j_call: TRBJ2-5
cdr3_nt: TGTGCCAGCAGCTCGAAGACAGGGATGGGTGAAGCTTTCTTT; cdr3_aa: CASSSKTGMGEAFF; d_call: TRBD1; clone_size: many; v_call: TRBV5-4; j_call: TRBJ1-1
cdr3_nt: TGCGCCAGCAGCCGTCGCGGGGGGGGGTCCTACGAGCAGTACTTC; cdr3_aa: CASSRRGGGSYEQYF; d_call: TRBD2; clone_size: -; v_call: TRBV4-1; j_call: TRBJ2-7
cdr3_nt: TGCAGTGCTAGACAGGACAGAGGGGCAGCTTTCTTT; cdr3_aa: CSARQDRGAAFF; d_call: -; clone_size: -; v_call: TRBV20-1; j_call: TRBJ1-1
cdr3_nt: TGTGCCAGCAGCTTAGTTGGATGGGACAATCAGCCCCAGCATTTT; cdr3_aa: CASSLVGWDNQPQHF; d_call: -; clone_size: -; v_call: TRBV7-2; j_call: TRBJ1-5
cdr3_nt: TGTGCCAGCAGCCTAGCACGGGGGAATGAGCAGTTCTTC; cdr3_aa: CASSLARGNEQFF; d_call: -; clone_size: many; v_call: TRBV7-2; j_call: TRBJ2-1
cdr3_nt: TGTGCCAGCAGTTACTACAACACAGATACGCAGTATTTT; cdr3_aa: CASSYYNTDTQYF; d_call: -; clone_size: few; v_call: TRBV6-5; j_call: TRBJ2-3
cdr3_nt: TGTGCCAGCAGCCCAACCTCCCTCACTGGACTGTTTTTT; cdr3_aa: CASSPTSLTGLFF; d_call: -; clone_size: -; v_call: TRBV7-9; j_call: TRBJ1-4
cdr3_nt: TGCAGTGCCCCGACAGGGACCCTGAACACCGGGGAGCTGTTTTTT; cdr3_aa: CSAPTGTLNTGELFF; d_call: TRBD1; clone_size: few; v_call: TRBV20-1; j_call: TRBJ2-2